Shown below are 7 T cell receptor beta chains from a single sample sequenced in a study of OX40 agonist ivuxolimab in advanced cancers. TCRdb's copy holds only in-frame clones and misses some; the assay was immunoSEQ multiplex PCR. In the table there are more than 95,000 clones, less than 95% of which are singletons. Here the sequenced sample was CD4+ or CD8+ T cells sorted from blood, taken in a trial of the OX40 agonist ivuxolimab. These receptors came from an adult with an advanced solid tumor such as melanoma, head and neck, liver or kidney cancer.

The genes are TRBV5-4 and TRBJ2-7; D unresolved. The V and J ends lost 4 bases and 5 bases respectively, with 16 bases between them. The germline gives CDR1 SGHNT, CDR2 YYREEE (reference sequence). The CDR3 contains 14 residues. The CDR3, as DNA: TGTGCCAGCAGCCAAGAGGCTCCACGAGACGAGCAGTACTTC. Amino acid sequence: CASSQEAPRDEQYF.

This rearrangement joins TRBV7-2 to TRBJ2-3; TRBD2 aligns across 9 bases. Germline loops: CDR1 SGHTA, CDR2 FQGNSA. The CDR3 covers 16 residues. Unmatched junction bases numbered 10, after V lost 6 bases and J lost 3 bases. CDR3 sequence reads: CASRDGGLAGTDTQYF. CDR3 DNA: TGTGCCAGCAGAGATGGGGGGCTAGCGGGGACAGATACGCAGTATTTT. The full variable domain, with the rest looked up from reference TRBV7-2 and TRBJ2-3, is GAGVSQSPSNKVTEKGKDVELRCDPISGHTALYWYRQSLGQGLEFLIYFQGNSAPDKSGLPSDRFSAERTGGSVSTLTIQRTQQEDSAVYLCASRDGGLAGTDTQYFGPGTRLTVL.

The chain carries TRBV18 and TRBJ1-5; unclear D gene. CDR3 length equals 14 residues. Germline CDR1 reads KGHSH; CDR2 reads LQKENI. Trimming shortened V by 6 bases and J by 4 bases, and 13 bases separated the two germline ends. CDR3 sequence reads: CASSPDMRNQPQHF. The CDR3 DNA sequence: TGTGCCAGCTCTCCTGACATGAGGAATCAGCCCCAGCATTTT.

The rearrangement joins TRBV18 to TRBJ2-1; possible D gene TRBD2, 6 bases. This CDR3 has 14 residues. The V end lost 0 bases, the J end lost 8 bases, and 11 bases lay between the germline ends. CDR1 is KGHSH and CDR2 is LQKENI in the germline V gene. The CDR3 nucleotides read TGTGCCAGCTCACCACCCGTGACTAGGCATGAGCAGTTCTTC. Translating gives CASSPPVTRHEQFF.

The CDR3 reads CASSLGGVATNEKLFF. For the CDR3, the DNA is TGTGCCAGCAGCTTGGGAGGAGTTGCAACTAATGAAAAACTGTTTTTT. This chain connects TRBV5-4 to TRBJ1-4; D gene ambiguous. Trimming left V 0 bases short and J 0 bases short, with 9 bases between. The CDR3 is 16 residues long. Germline V CDR1 and CDR2: SGHNT, YYREEE (reference sequence).

CDR3 in DNA: TGTGCCAGCAGGCCACGACAGGCCGCTGAAGCTTTCTTT. Translating it yields CASRPRQAAEAFF. J is TRBJ1-1 and V is TRBV27, with D possibly matching TRBD1 (6 bases). CDR3 length: 13 residues. With 6 bases removed from V and 6 bases from J, the gap between germline ends came to 14 bases. Per the germline V gene, CDR1 is MNHEY and CDR2 is SMNVEV (reference sequence).

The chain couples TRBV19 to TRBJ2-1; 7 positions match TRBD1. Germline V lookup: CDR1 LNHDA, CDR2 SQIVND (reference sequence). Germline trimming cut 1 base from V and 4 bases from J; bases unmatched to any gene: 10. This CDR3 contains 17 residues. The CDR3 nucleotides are TGTGCCAGTAGTATAGGCGCCATAGGGACAGCTTACAATGAGCAGTTCTTC. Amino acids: CASSIGAIGTAYNEQFF.